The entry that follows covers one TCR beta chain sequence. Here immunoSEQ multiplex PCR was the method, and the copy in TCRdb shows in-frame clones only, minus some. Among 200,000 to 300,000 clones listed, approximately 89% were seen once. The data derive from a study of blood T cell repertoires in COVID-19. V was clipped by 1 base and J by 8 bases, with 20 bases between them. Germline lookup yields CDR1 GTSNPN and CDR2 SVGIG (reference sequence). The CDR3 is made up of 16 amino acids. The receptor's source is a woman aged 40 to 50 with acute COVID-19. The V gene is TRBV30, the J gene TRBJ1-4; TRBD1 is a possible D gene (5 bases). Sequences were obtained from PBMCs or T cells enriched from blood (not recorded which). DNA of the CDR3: TGTGCCTGGAGTGGGGATTGGCTAGGGGAGGGGGAAAAACTGTTTTTT. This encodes CAWSGDWLGEGEKLFF.